This TCR beta chain was sequenced during a study of blood T cell repertoires in COVID-19 (dated by TCRdb to the early 2020s). Study-wide context: Samples covering the acute and convalescent phases of COVID-19 were provided by collaborators in the United States, Italy and Spain. The dataset comprised deeply sampled blood TCRbeta repertoires from subjects exposed to, actively infected with, or recovered from COVID-19. The samples were drawn from the first 160 participants of the ongoing ImmuneRACE study and from some 1,300 subjects provided by 6 global collaborators. A de-identified subject ID, COVID-19 status, age in years and sex were almost always included in the sample metadata. The prospective study material was composed of cDNA or gDNA derived from T cells, B-cell-depleted T cells, or PBMCs. Where HLA class I and class II types were available, the types were taken from metadata supplied by the sample provider, not from assay-based typing. The repertoires were released in a freely available public database intended as a resource for research on the immune response to SARS-CoV-2. The full study reports these points: Clinical and demographic metadata were provided uncurated, with the amount varying by source and participant.

TCRbeta CDR3 regions were amplified from genomic DNA using the immunoSEQ Assay, a bias-controlled multiplex PCR. Under the source paper's analysis protocol: The number of nucleated cells in each sample was estimated from the amplification of reference gene primers within the assay. To quantify the absolute abundance of each unique TCRbeta CDR3 rearrangement, sequence reads were collapsed and filtered. For each sample, productive Simpson clonality was calculated as the square root of Simpson's diversity index over productive rearrangements. The source is immuneACCESS, and TCRdb retained only in-frame sequences with V and J called. Part of the clones is not carried over; for the studies checked, unresolved V genes explain less than half of this, and the remainder is unexplained. The DNA gave D and trimming, while V, J and clone size come from that table. Recorded for this sample are some 320,000 clones; about nine tenths of them occurred a single time. The ten largest clonotypes hold approximately 5% of the sample.

The CDR3, cysteine through phenylalanine, is 14 amino acids long. Only the CDR3 DNA stays, 42 bases, in frame from base 1. According to the germline V gene (reference sequence), CDR1 reads LNHDA and CDR2 reads SQIVND. V ends up 8 bases short and J 6 bases short, with an unmatched junction base count of 7. Points on this clone: Its antigen target is currently unknown. Base quality data are lacking; no much larger clone is found one base away.

Participants in the prospective study were enrolled through a virtual design, were aged roughly 18 to 100 years, and lived in roughly 25 United States geographic areas. In the prospective study, cohorts were assigned on the basis of participant-reported clinical history obtained from a screening survey and a study questionnaire. For ImmuneRACE Cohort 3, a participant was defined as recovered based on two consecutive negative NP/OP PCR tests, clearance by a healthcare professional, or resolution of symptoms. In the prospective study, whole blood, serum and a nasopharyngeal or oropharyngeal swab were collected from each participant by mobile phlebotomists. Additional blood draws and questionnaires over a 2-month period could optionally be provided by prospective study participants. Prospective study blood samples were shipped either frozen or at room temperature before DNA extraction.

The sequence came from a man in his sixties who had recovered from COVID-19. The sequence is built from TRBV19 and TRBJ1-5; TRBD1 aligns with 10 central bases. Sequenced: PBMCs or T cells enriched from blood (not recorded which). The DNA is as follows: TGTGCCAGTCAAAGGGACAGGGGATTTCAGCCCCAGCATTTT. It is translated as CASQRDRGFQPQHF.